Here is one T cell receptor (beta chain) with its context. Its specificity is not known. Germline is not matched at one junction end, which may reflect a read error. Overall study results and limits: Tumor-infiltrating Treg TCR alpha and beta sequences overlapped most with tumor naive CD4+ T cells, then blood naive.

After constant-region reverse-primer amplification, full-length variable regions underwent semi-nested PCR with Nested Universal Primer A. MiXCR was run by TCRdb on the 5' RACE reads, yielding one entry per CDR3 protein. The sample has just under 65,000 distinct CDR3 sequences; 20% to 25% are singletons. Germline-derived CDR1 and CDR2 are SGDLS and YYNGEE. The CDR3 sequence is 15 residues long. This sequence joins TRBV9 and TRBJ2-5; 8 nucleotides align to TRBD2. This receptor was taken from a female donor with breast cancer. Sequencing used memory CD4+ T cells sorted from a lymph node. Subset here: memory CD4+ T cells, CD4+CD45RO+CD25-. CDR3 nucleotides: TGTGTCAGCAGCGGAGGACTAGCTACAGAAGAGACCCAGTACTTC. Encoded protein: CVSSGGLATEETQYF.